This T cell receptor beta chain appears in the sequencing data of a study of regulatory T cells in long-lasting Graves disease. Findings of the study overall: Analyses excluded thyroid tissue, covering peripheral blood alone. TRBV28, TRBJ1-2 and TRBJ2-5 were favored in persistent disease. A greater number of public clonotypes (roughly 2,800) was shared by persistent patients than by new patients (roughly 880).

This clonotype came up many times. Its cognate antigen is unknown. V lost 6 bases, J lost 2 bases, and 7 bases lay in between. Germline V gene data show CDR1 as MDHEN and CDR2 as SYDVKM. The CDR3 has 13 amino acids. The time point was: persistent/refractory GD, antithyroid drugs over 5 years with positive TRAb. Extracted RNA from PBMCs served as the source of the TCR library. American Thyroid Association guidelines defined Graves' disease diagnosis. With iRepertoire HTBI primers and Arm-PCR of CDR3 regions, TCR beta libraries were built. TCRdb passed the multiplex PCR reads through MiXCR, listing each CDR3 protein once. This table has about 660,000 distinct CDR3 sequences, about 32% appearing once.

This sample comprised peripheral blood mononuclear cells (PBMCs), obtained when the disease was refractory, from a patient treated with antithyroid drugs. This clonotype was obtained from a female donor with Graves disease. This chain joins TRBV28 and TRBJ1-4, with D uncertain. CDR3: CASRSSTNEKLFF. The CDR3 DNA follows: TGTGCCAGCAGAAGCAGCACTAATGAAAAACTGTTTTTT.